What follows are 21 T cell receptor beta chains derived from one specimen sequenced in a study of glioma-infiltrating T cells. TCR alpha and beta CDR3 regions were amplified from RNA using iRepertoire nested multiplex PCR. TCRdb reanalysed the multiplex PCR reads using MiXCR and keeps one entry per CDR3 protein. The sample has approximately 120,000 distinct CDR3 sequences, roughly 24% seen once. The sequenced material came from glioma tissue, nonneoplastic brain tissue, or PBMCs (not recorded which). Receptors originate from a human donor with low-grade glioma or glioblastoma, undergoing nonglioma brain surgery, or in good health (not recorded which).

The chain combines TRBV18 with TRBJ2-1; D possibly matches TRBD1 or TRBD2 (5 bases each). The V end was cut by 3 bases, the J end by 8 bases, with 11 bases between. The germline V gene encodes CDR1 KGHSH and CDR2 LQKENI. The CDR3 covers 13 residues. DNA for the CDR3: TGTGCCAGCTCACCGCCAGGGAGCGATGAGCAGTTCTTC. Protein sequence: CASSPPGSDEQFF.

The V call is TRBV18, the J call TRBJ2-3, with D unclear. Germline CDR1 is KGHSH and CDR2 is LQKENI. Trimming removed 3 bases from V and 2 bases from J, with 6 bases in between. The CDR3 runs to 13 residues. The CDR3 loop reads CASSPVNTDTQYF. The DNA of the CDR3 is TGTGCCAGCTCACCGGTTAACACAGATACGCAGTATTTT. Together with reference TRBV18 and TRBJ2-3, the CDR3 gives the full variable domain: NAGVMQNPRHLVRRRGQEARLRCSPMKGHSHVYWYRQLPEEGLKFMVYLQKENIIDESGMPKERFSAEFPKEGPSILRIQQVVRGDSAAYFCASSPVNTDTQYFGPGTRLTVL.

In this sample, this clonotype turned up a few times. The V call is TRBV29-1, the J call TRBJ2-3; TRBD1 matches 9 bases. CDR3 length: 16 residues. Trimming cost V 5 bases and J 7 bases; bases outside gene matches: 16. CDR1 and CDR2 from the germline V gene are SQVTM and ANQGSEA. This chain's CDR3 is CSVRTGPGQGFNTQYF. CDR3 DNA: TGCAGCGTTCGAACTGGTCCGGGACAGGGTTTCAATACGCAGTATTTT.

This chain joins TRBV5-4 and TRBJ2-7; D gene uncertain. The CDR3 has 15 residues. Looked up from germline, CDR1 is SGHNT and CDR2 is YYREEE (reference sequence). Trimming cost V 2 bases and J 2 bases, with 14 bases left between them. CDR3 in amino acids: CASSFYPLGPYEQYF. In DNA, the CDR3 is TGTGCCAGCAGCTTCTATCCCCTTGGACCCTACGAGCAGTACTTC.

In its sample, this clonotype was seen many times. The CDR3 is CAISELAYEQFF. The CDR3, as DNA: TGTGCCATCAGTGAGTTAGCTTATGAGCAGTTCTTC. V is TRBV10-3 and J is TRBJ2-1; D is unresolved. Germline lookup yields CDR1 ENHRY and CDR2 SYGVKD. V was shortened by 1 base and J by 8 bases, with 6 bases between the two germline ends. This CDR3 spans 12 amino acids.

In this sample, this clonotype turned up many times. The chain has TRBV6-1 and TRBJ2-7, with TRBD2 matching over 16 bases. With V trimmed by 5 bases and J by 6 bases, 16 bases remained unmatched. Germline V gene sequence: CDR1 MNHNS, CDR2 SASEGT. This CDR3 has 19 residues. In DNA form, the CDR3 reads TGTGCCAGCAGTCAACCTTCCCCGGGACTAGCGGGAGGGCTTGGCGAGCAGTACTTC. It translates to CASSQPSPGLAGGLGEQYF.

Ten or more counts support this clonotype. J is TRBJ2-3 and V is TRBV25-1; maybe TRBD2 (6 bases). Between the trimmed V and J ends, which lost 6 bases and 1 base, there was a span of 11 bases. The CDR3 runs to 14 residues. From germline, CDR1 is MGHDK and CDR2 SYGVNS. The CDR3 loop is CASSGSWGTDTQYF. The CDR3 DNA reads as TGTGCCAGCAGCGGGAGTTGGGGCACAGATACGCAGTATTTT.

This clonotype has at least ten counts. This sequence joins TRBV12-3 or TRBV12-4 and TRBJ2-7; 7 bases match TRBD1. V lost 5 bases, J lost 4 bases, and 2 bases stayed unmatched. This CDR3 is built from 12 residues. The CDR3 sequence: CASSGRGYEQYF. CDR3 in DNA: TGTGCCAGCAGTGGCAGGGGGTACGAGCAGTACTTC.

This clonotype has ten or more counts. V gene TRBV6-1 combines with J gene TRBJ2-1; D might be TRBD1 or TRBD2, each matching 6 bases. CDR1 and CDR2 (germline): MNHNS, SASEGT. With 0 bases removed from V and 7 bases from J, the gap between germline ends came to 13 bases. CDR3 length equals 15 residues. In DNA, the CDR3 is TGTGCCAGCAGTGAAGCGGAGGGGGAAGGTAATGAGCAGTTCTTC. Its translation is CASSEAEGEGNEQFF.

This clonotype was observed at least ten times. This chain connects TRBV6-8 to TRBJ1-5; D is unclear. This CDR3 spans 16 amino acids. Looked up from germline, CDR1 is MNHGY and CDR2 is SAAAGT. The V end lost 7 bases, the J end lost 1 base, and 17 bases lay between the germline ends. The CDR3 nucleotides are TGTGCCAGCAAAAGTTACGAGGGAGTGAGCAATCAGCCCCAGCATTTT. Translation gives CASKSYEGVSNQPQHF.

This clonotype was picked up a small number of times. A much larger clone is a single base away; this may be a read error. The chain has TRBV6-1 and TRBJ2-5, with a tentative D call TRBD1 (5 bases). Trimming removed 6 bases at V and 2 bases at J, with 13 bases between. Looked up from germline, CDR1 is MNHNS and CDR2 is SASEGT. This CDR3 contains 14 residues. The CDR3 nucleotides are TGTGCCAGCAGAGTTATGGGGCGGCAAGAGACCCAGTACTTC. This sequence encodes CASRVMGRQETQYF.

This clonotype was detected only a few times. The rearrangement links TRBV12-3 or TRBV12-4 to TRBJ2-2, with 12 bases fitting TRBD2. The CDR3 has 18 residues. V was pared by 2 bases and J by 6 bases, with 10 bases of the junction left unmatched. Written as DNA, the CDR3 is TGTGCCAGCAGTTTAATCCTAGCGGGAGGGATATACGCCGGGGAGCTGTTTTTT. It encodes CASSLILAGGIYAGELFF.

This clonotype was seen ten or more times. V and J are TRBV6-1 and TRBJ2-5; D call uncertain. The CDR3 consists of 13 residues. V was trimmed by 4 bases and J by 5 bases, leaving 11 bases between them. CDR1 MNHNS and CDR2 SASEGT come from the germline V gene. CDR3 loop: CASSGAQTETQYF. Here the CDR3 DNA reads TGTGCCAGCAGTGGAGCACAGACGGAGACCCAGTACTTC.

Turning to this clonotype: A read error may explain this, as a much larger clone is one base away. V is TRBV7-9 and J is TRBJ1-2; 7 bases align to TRBD1. CDR3 length equals 15 residues. Germline V CDR1 and CDR2: SEHNR, FQNEAQ (reference sequence). Trimming at V came to 5 bases and at J to 5 bases, leaving 11 bases not matched to a gene. The CDR3 protein is CASSQGQRALYGYTF. The CDR3 bases are TGTGCCAGCAGCCAGGGACAGAGGGCACTTTATGGCTACACCTTC. Full variable domain (missing parts from reference TRBV7-9 and TRBJ1-2): DTGVSQNPRHKITKRGQNVTFRCDPISEHNRLYWYRQTLGQGPEFLTYFQNEAQLEKSRLLSDRFSAERPKGSFSTLEIQRTEQGDSAMYLCASSQGQRALYGYTFGSGTRLTVV.

The table lists this clonotype with a few counts. This chain links TRBV2 with TRBJ1-1; D uncertain. Germline assignment: CDR1 SNHLY and CDR2 FYNNEI. Between the trimmed V and J ends, which lost 4 bases and 6 bases, there was a span of 15 bases. The CDR3 has 14 residues. For the CDR3, the DNA is TGTGCCAGCAGTGGGGATCGGGCCCCTTCTGAAGCTTTCTTT. Translating it yields CASSGDRAPSEAFF.

This clonotype appeared many times. The CDR3 DNA reads TGTGCCAGCAGTACCCACAGGACCAATCAGCCCCAGCATTTT. It specifies CASSTHRTNQPQHF. The chain uses TRBV6-1 and TRBJ1-5, with a weak D call TRBD1 (5 bases). The CDR3 extends over 14 amino acids. Germline loops: CDR1 MNHNS, CDR2 SASEGT. V lost 5 bases to trimming and J lost 3 bases, with 11 bases between them.

Notes on this clonotype: A read error may explain this, as a much larger clone is one base away. The rearrangement links TRBV12-3 or TRBV12-4 to TRBJ2-5, with 8 bases matching TRBD2. The length of the CDR3 is 15 residues. V shed 5 bases and J 4 bases; nucleotides not matched to a gene: 9. DNA for the CDR3: TGTGCCAGCAGTAGCGACGGGGGGGGTCGAGAGACCCAGTACTTC. Its translation is CASSSDGGGRETQYF.

Of note for this clonotype: Germline is not matched at one junction end, which may reflect a read error. The chain uses TRBV7-8 and TRBJ2-5, with D uncertain. The assigned J gene may be wrong: the sequence end matches TRBJ2-1 better. This CDR3 region has 13 residues. Germline V CDR1 and CDR2: SGHVS, FQNEAQ. The CDR3 is CASNLDGDNEQFF. The CDR3 nucleotides read TGTGCCAGCAACTTAGATGGGGACAATGAGCAGTTCTTC.

This clonotype appeared many times. This rearrangement joins TRBV7-2 to TRBJ2-7; 11 nucleotides align to TRBD2. The CDR3 length is 15 residues. Looked up from germline, CDR1 is SGHTA and CDR2 is FQGNSA. V lost 4 bases, J lost 6 bases, and 8 bases stayed unmatched. The CDR3 DNA follows: TGTGCCAGCAGCTCCGATCTAGCGGGAGGACTCGAGCAGTACTTC. It encodes CASSSDLAGGLEQYF.

This clonotype occurred a few times. The V call is TRBV9, the J call TRBJ1-2; 9 bases line up with TRBD1. Trimming removed 4 bases from V and 8 bases from J; junction bases left unmatched: 12. Germline CDR1 is SGDLS and CDR2 is YYNGEE. The CDR3 has 15 amino acids. CDR3 amino acids: CASSPRGGTGRGYTF. The CDR3 coding sequence is TGTGCCAGCAGCCCTAGAGGGGGGACAGGGCGAGGCTACACCTTC. The full variable domain, rest sourced from reference TRBV9 and TRBJ1-2, is DSGVTQTPKHLITATGQRVTLRCSPRSGDLSVYWYQQSLDQGLQFLIQYYNGEERAKGNILERFSAQQFPDLHSELNLSSLELGDSALYFCASSPRGGTGRGYTFGSGTRLTVV.

Concerning this clonotype itself: A much larger clone is a single base away; this may be a read error. The V and J genes are TRBV28 and TRBJ1-5; D is possibly TRBD1 (5 bases). Looked up from germline, CDR1 is MDHEN and CDR2 is SYDVKM. CDR3 length: 14 amino acids. For the CDR3, the DNA is TGTGCCGGCAGTTTCCCGGGGGGCAATCAGCCCCAGCATTTT. This encodes CAGSFPGGNQPQHF.